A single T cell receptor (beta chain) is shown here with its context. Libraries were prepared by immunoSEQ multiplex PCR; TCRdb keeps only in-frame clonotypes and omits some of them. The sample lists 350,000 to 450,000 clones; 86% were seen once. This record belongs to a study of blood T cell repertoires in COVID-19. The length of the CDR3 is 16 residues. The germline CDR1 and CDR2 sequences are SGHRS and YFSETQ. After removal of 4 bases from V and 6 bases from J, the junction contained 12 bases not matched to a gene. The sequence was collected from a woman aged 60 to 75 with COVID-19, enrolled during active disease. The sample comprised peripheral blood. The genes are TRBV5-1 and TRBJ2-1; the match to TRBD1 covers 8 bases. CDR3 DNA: TGCGCCAGCAGCGCCCACAGGGGGATCGGTTTCAATGAGCAGTTCTTC. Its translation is CASSAHRGIGFNEQFF.